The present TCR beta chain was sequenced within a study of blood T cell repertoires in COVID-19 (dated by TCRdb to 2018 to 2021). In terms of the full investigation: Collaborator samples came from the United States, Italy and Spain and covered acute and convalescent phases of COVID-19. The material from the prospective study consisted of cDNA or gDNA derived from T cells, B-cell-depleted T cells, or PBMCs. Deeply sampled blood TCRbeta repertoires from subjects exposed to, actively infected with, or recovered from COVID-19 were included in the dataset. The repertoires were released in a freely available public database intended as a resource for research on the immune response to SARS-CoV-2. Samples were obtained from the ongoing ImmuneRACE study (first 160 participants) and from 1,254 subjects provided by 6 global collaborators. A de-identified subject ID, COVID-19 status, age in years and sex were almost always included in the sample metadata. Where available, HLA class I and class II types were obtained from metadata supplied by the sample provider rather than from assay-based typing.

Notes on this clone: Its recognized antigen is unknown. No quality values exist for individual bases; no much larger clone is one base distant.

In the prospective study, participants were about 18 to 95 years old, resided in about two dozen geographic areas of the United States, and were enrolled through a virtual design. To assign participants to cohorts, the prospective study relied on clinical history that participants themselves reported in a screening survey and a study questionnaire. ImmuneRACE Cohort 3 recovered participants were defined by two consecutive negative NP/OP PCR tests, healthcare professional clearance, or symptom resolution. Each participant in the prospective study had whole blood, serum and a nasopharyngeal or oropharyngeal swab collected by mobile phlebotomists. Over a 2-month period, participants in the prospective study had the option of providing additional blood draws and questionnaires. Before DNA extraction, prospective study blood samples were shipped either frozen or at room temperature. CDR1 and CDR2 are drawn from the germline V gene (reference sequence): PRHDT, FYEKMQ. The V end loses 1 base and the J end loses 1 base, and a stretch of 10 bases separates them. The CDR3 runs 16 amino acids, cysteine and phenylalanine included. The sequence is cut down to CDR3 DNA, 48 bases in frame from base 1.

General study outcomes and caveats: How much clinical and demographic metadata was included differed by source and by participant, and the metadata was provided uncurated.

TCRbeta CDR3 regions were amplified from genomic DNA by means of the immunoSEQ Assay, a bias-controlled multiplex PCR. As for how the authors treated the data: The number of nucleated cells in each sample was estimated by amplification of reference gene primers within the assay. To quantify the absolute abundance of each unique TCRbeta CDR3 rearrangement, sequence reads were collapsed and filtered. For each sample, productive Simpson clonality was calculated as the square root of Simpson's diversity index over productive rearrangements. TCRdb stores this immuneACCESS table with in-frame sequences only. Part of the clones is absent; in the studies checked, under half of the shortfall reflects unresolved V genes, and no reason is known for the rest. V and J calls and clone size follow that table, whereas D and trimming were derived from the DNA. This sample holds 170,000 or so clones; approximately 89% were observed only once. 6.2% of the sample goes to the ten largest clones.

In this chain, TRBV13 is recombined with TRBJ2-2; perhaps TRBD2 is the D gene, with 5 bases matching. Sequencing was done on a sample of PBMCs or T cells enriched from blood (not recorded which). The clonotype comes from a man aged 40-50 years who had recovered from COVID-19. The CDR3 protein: CASSLEVAGNTGELFF. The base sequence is TGTGCCAGCAGCTTAGAAGTCGCGGGGAACACCGGGGAGCTGTTTTTT.